The present TCR beta chain was sequenced within a study of blood T cell repertoires in COVID-19. This CDR3 is built from 12 residues. Trimming stripped 10 bases from V and 5 bases from J, with 14 bases between. CDR1 and CDR2 from the germline V gene are SEHNR and FQNEAQ (reference sequence). TCRdb's table, derived via immunoSEQ multiplex PCR, lists solely in-frame clones and lacks some. The table lists 200,000 or so clones, 80% to 85% of them singletons. The specimen sequenced was peripheral blood. J is TRBJ1-1 and V is TRBV7-9; D gene ambiguous. The TCR comes from a woman aged 55-69 years with acute or convalescent COVID-19. The DNA of the CDR3 is TGTGCCACACAAAACCCGGGGACTGAAGCTTTCTTT. This encodes CATQNPGTEAFF. Based on the CDR3 plus reference TRBV7-9 and TRBJ1-1, the full variable domain is DTGVSQNPRHKITKRGQNVTFRCDPISEHNRLYWYRQTLGQGPEFLTYFQNEAQLEKSRLLSDRFSAERPKGSFSTLEIQRTEQGDSAMYLCATQNPGTEAFFGQGTRLTVV.